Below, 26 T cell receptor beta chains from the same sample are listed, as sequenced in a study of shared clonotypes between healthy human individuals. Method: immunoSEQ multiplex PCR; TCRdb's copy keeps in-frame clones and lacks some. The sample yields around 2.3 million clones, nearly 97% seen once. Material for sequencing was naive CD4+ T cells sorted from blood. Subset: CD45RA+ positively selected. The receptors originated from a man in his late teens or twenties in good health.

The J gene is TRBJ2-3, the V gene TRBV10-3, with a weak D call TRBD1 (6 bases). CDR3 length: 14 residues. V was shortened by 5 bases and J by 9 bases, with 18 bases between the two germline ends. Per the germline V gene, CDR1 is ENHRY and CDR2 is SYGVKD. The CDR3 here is CAISRQAPIDTQYF. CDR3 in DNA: TGTGCCATCAGTCGACAGGCCCCTATCGACACGCAGTATTTT.

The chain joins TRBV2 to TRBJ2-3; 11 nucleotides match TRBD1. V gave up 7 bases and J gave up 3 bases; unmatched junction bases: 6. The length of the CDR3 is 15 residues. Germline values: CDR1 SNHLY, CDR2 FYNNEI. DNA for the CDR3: TGTGCCAGCACCCTCGGGACAGGGGGGACAGATACGCAGTATTTT. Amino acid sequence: CASTLGTGGTDTQYF.

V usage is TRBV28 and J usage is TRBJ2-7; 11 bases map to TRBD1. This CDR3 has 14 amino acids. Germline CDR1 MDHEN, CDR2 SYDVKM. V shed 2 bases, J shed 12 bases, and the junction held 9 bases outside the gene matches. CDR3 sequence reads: CASSLRRDRGRGYF. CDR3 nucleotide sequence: TGTGCCAGCAGTTTACGCCGGGACAGGGGGAGGGGGTACTTC.

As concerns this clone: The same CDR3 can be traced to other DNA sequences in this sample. The CDR3 is CSAPLADTQYF. The CDR3 DNA reads as TGCAGTGCTCCTTTGGCAGATACGCAGTATTTT. This chain joins TRBV20-1 and TRBJ2-3; D ambiguous. Germline V gene data show CDR1 as DFQATT and CDR2 as SNEGSKA (reference sequence). With 5 bases removed from V and 4 bases from J, the gap between germline ends came to 7 bases. The CDR3 totals 11 residues.

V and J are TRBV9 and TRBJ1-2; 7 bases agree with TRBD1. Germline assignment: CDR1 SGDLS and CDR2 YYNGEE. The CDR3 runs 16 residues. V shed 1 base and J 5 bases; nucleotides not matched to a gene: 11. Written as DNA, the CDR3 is TGTGCCAGCAGCGTATCAGGGGGAATGTTGGAGTATGGCTACACCTTC. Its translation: CASSVSGGMLEYGYTF. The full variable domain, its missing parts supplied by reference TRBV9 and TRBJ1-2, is DSGVTQTPKHLITATGQRVTLRCSPRSGDLSVYWYQQSLDQGLQFLIQYYNGEERAKGNILERFSAQQFPDLHSELNLSSLELGDSALYFCASSVSGGMLEYGYTFGSGTRLTVV.

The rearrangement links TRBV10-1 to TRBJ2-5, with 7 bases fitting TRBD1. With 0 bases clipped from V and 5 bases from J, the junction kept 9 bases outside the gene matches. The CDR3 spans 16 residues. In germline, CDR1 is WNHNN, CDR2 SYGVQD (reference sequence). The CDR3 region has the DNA TGCGCCAGCAGTGAGTCGACGACAGGGTCTGGGGAGACCCAGTACTTC. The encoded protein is CASSESTTGSGETQYF.

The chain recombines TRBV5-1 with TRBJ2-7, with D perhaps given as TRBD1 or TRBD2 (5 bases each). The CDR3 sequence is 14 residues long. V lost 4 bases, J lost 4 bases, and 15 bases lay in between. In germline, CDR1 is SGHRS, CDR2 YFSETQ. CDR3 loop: CASSPREGPYEQYF. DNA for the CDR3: TGCGCCAGCAGCCCCCGAGAGGGGCCTTACGAGCAGTACTTC.

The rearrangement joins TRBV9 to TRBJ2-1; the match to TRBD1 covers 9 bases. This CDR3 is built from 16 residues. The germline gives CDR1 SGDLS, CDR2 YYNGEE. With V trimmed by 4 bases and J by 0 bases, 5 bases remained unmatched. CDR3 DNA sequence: TGTGCCAGCAGCTATTGGGACAGGGACTCCTACAATGAGCAGTTCTTC. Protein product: CASSYWDRDSYNEQFF.

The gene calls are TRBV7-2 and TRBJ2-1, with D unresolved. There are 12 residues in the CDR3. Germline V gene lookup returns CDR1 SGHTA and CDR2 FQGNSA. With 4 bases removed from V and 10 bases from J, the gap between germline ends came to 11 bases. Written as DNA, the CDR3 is TGTGCCAGCAGCTCATCCCTATTGGAGCAGTTCTTC. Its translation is CASSSSLLEQFF.

CDR3 loop: CASSQDHRAYEQYF. CDR3 DNA sequence: TGTGCCAGCAGCCAAGATCACAGGGCCTACGAGCAGTACTTC. The V and J genes are TRBV4-2 and TRBJ2-7; a possible D gene is TRBD1 (6 bases). This CDR3 has 14 amino acids. Trimming stripped 0 bases from V and 2 bases from J, with 8 bases between. The germline V gene has CDR1 LGHNA and CDR2 YNFKEQ.

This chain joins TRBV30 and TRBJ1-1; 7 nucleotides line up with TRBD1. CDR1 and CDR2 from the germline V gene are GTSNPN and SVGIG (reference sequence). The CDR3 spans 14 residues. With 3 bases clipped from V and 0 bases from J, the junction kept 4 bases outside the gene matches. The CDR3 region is CAWRAGQLNTEAFF. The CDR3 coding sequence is TGTGCCTGGAGGGCGGGACAGCTGAACACTGAAGCTTTCTTT.

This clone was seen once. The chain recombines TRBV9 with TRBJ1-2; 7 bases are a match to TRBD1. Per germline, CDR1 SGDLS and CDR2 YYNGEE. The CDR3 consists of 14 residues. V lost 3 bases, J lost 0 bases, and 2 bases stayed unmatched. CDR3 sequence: CASSAGTANYGYTF. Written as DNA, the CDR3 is TGTGCCAGCAGCGCGGGGACAGCTAACTATGGCTACACCTTC.

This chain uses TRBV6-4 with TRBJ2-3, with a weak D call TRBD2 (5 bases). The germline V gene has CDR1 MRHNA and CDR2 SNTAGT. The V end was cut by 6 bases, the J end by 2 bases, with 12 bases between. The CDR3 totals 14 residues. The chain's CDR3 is CASRAEPNTDTQYF. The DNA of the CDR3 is TGTGCCAGCAGAGCGGAGCCAAACACAGATACGCAGTATTTT.

CDR3 protein: CAWSVSAGAWEKLFF. The DNA of the CDR3 is TGTGCCTGGAGTGTTAGCGCAGGGGCATGGGAAAAACTGTTTTTT. This chain connects TRBV30 to TRBJ1-4; weak D call: TRBD1 (6 bases). Between the trimmed V and J ends, which lost 0 bases and 8 bases, there was a span of 16 bases. The length of the CDR3 is 15 residues. CDR1 is GTSNPN and CDR2 is SVGIG in the germline V gene (reference sequence).

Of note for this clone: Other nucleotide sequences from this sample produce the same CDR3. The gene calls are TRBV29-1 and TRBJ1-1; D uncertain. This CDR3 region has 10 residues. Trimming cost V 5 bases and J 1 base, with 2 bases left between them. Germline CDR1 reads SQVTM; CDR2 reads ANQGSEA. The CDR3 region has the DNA TGCAGCGTTCGGAACACTGAAGCTTTCTTT. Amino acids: CSVRNTEAFF.

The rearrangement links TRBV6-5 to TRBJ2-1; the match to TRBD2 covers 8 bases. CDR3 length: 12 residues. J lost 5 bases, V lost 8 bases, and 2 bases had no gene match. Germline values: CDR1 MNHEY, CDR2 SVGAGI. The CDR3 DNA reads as TGTGCCAGCCGGCGGGGGGACAATGAGCAGTTCTTC. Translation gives CASRRGDNEQFF.

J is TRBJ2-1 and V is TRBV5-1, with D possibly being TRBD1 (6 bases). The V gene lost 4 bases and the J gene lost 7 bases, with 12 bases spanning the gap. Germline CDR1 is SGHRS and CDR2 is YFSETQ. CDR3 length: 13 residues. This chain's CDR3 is CASSHPDSNEQFF. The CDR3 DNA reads TGCGCCAGCAGCCACCCGGACAGTAATGAGCAGTTCTTC.

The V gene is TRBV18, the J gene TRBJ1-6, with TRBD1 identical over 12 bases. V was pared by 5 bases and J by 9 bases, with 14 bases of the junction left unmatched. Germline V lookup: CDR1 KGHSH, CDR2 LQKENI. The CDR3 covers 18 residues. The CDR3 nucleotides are TGTGCCAGCTCATCGGGACAGGGGGCTTCCATGTACGCTTCACCCCTCCACTTT. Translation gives CASSSGQGASMYASPLHF.

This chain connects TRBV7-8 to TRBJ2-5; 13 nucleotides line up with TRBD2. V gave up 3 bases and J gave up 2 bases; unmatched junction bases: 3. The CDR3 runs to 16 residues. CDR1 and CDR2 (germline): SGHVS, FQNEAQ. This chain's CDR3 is CASSFGTSGIQETQYF. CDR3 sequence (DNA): TGTGCCAGCAGCTTTGGGACTAGCGGGATACAAGAGACCCAGTACTTC.

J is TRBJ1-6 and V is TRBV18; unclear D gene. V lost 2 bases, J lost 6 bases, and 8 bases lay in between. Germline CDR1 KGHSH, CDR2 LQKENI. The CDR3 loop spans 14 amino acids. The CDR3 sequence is CASSPSESNSPLHF. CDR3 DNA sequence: TGTGCCAGCTCACCATCAGAGTCTAATTCACCCCTCCACTTT.

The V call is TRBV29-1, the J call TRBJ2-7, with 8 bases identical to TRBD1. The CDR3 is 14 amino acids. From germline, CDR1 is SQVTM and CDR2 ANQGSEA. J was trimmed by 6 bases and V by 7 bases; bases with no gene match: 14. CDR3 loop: CSADIRDRTGEQYF. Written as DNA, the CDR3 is TGCAGCGCAGATATCCGGGACAGGACAGGCGAGCAGTACTTC.

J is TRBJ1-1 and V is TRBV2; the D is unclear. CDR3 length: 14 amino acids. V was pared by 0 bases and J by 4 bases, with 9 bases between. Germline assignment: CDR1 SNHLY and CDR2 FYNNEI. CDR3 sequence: CASSEASPSTEAFF. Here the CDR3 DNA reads TGTGCCAGCAGTGAAGCGTCTCCGAGCACTGAAGCTTTCTTT.

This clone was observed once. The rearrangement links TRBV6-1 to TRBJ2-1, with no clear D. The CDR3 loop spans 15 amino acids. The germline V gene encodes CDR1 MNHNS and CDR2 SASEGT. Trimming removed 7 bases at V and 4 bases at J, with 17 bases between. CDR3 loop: CASTPSTPAYNEQFF. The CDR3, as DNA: TGTGCCAGCACCCCCTCGACGCCCGCTTACAATGAGCAGTTCTTC.

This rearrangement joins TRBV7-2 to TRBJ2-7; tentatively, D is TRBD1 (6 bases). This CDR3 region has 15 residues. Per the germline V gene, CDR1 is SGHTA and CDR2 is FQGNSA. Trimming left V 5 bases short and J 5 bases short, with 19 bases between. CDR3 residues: CASSPGDILSNEQYF. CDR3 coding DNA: TGTGCCAGCAGCCCTGGGGACATCCTGAGCAACGAGCAGTACTTC.

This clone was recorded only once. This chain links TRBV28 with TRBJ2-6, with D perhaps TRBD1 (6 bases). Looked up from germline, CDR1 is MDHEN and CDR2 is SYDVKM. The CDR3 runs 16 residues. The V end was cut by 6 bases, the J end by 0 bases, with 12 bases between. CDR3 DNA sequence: TGTGCCAGCAGCCTAGGACAGAGCTCTGGGGCCAACGTCCTGACTTTC. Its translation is CASSLGQSSGANVLTF.

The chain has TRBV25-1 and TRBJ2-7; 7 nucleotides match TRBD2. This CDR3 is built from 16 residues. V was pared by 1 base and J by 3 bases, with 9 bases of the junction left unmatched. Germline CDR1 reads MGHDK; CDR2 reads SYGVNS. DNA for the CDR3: TGTGCCAGCAGTGAATTCGCGGGAGCGAAAAACTACGAGCAGTACTTC. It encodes CASSEFAGAKNYEQYF.